Here is one T cell receptor beta chain with its context. Its antigen is not known. Assay: immunoSEQ multiplex PCR; the TCRdb copy retains only in-frame clones and omits some. Found here are 15,000 to 20,000 clones, more than 85% of them singletons; the top ten hold under 60%. The CDR3 totals 14 residues. V lost 5 bases, J lost 7 bases, and 9 bases stayed unmatched. In germline, CDR1 is LNHDA, CDR2 SQIVND (reference sequence). The data were obtained in a study of lymphopenia after photon versus proton radiotherapy. Study outcomes and limitations: Larger post-nadir TCR diversity loss correlated inversely with survival in deceased patients. After the lymphocyte nadir, photon-treated repertoires showed oligoclonal expansion, especially of CD8+ Temra cells. Relative stability marked proton patients; photon patients lost diversity and naive cells. Authors raise, but do not show, better survival with proton therapy.

The origin of this receptor is a woman in her fifties or sixties with cholangiocarcinoma. Some clones in this sample may be carry-over from other donors' samples. The chain has TRBV19 and TRBJ1-1, with 8 bases that match TRBD1. Source: peripheral blood, taken from a patient treated with proton-based radiotherapy. The CDR3, as DNA: TGTGCCAGTAGTCCACGACAGGGGCAAATTGAAGCTTTCTTT. Protein sequence: CASSPRQGQIEAFF.